This T cell receptor beta chain was identified during a study of blood T cells in healthy people across ages. About the research overall: The template switching approach captured approximately one barcoded beta molecule for every two T cells.

Ranging in age from roughly 6 to 100, the donors were healthy Caucasian individuals from Russia. A second PCR, run for about 7 to 11 cycles, used a sample-barcoded 5' primer plus a J-beta primer mix. Each cDNA molecule received a tag from a template-switch adaptor that had 12 random nucleotides. Per sample, CDR3-containing paired-end reads numbered at least 2.5 million. In TCRdb, the 5' RACE reads were re-called with MiXCR into one record per CDR3 protein. This table holds approximately 690,000 distinct CDR3 sequences, around three fifths found once. This CDR3 has 15 amino acids. Germline CDR1 reads MNHEY; CDR2 reads SVGAGI. V trimming: 6 bases; J trimming: 3 bases; junction bases outside the gene matches: 9.

This clonotype was obtained from a man aged 55 to 69 in good health. The sequencing input was blood. The V call is TRBV6-5, the J call TRBJ1-2; 8 nucleotides agree with TRBD1. The CDR3 nucleotides are TGTGCCAGCAGCCAAGGGACAGGTCGTTACTATGGCTACACCTTC. This translates into CASSQGTGRYYGYTF.